These 21 T cell receptor beta chains were all obtained from the same sample, sequenced in a study of Graves' ophthalmopathy and Graves' hyperthyroidism. From RNA, the CDR3 regions of TCR beta chains were amplified and sequenced. An opening RT-PCR round employed HTBI primers and preceded a second-round multiplex PCR. TCRdb analysed the multiplex PCR reads with MiXCR anew, one entry per CDR3 protein. This sample has some 210,000 distinct CDR3 sequences, with under 30% found just once. Sequencing was performed on peripheral blood. The receptors shown here come from a man in his fifties with Graves' ophthalmopathy.

This clonotype was seen many times. The chain couples TRBV5-6 to TRBJ2-5, with D possibly TRBD1 on 6 matching bases. Trimming took 2 bases from V and 5 from J, leaving 7 bases between them. The CDR3 runs 12 residues. Germline V gene sequence: CDR1 SGHDT, CDR2 YYEEEE. The CDR3 bases are TGTGCCAGCAGCTTCGACAGGGAGACCCAGTACTTC. Encoded protein: CASSFDRETQYF.

This clonotype was seen ten or more times. The CDR3 is CASSPPPSDGVRNQPQHF. CDR3 DNA: TGTGCCAGCAGCCCCCCGCCGTCGGACGGCGTACGGAATCAGCCCCAGCATTTT. The V call is TRBV11-2, the J call TRBJ1-5, with unresolved D. The CDR3 is made up of 18 amino acids. Looked up from germline, CDR1 is SGHAT and CDR2 is FQNNGV. V shed 5 bases and J shed 4 bases, with 24 bases lying between them.

The genes are TRBV20-1 and TRBJ2-5, with 12 bases matching TRBD2. V lost 7 bases, J lost 1 base, and 7 bases stayed unmatched. In germline, CDR1 is DFQATT, CDR2 SNEGSKA (reference sequence). The CDR3 spans 15 residues. In nucleotides, the CDR3 is TGCAGTGTTCCGGGACTAGCGGGTCTCCAAGAGACCCAGTACTTC. This sequence encodes CSVPGLAGLQETQYF.

Many counts were recorded for this clonotype. The chain employs TRBV28 and TRBJ2-7; 8 nucleotides match TRBD2. This CDR3 contains 14 residues. CDR1 is MDHEN, CDR2 SYDVKM, per germline. V was clipped by 6 bases and J by 6 bases; unmatched bases: 10. The CDR3 DNA follows: TGTGCCAGCAGCACTAGCGGAGGGAGGGGCGAGCAGTACTTC. This sequence encodes CASSTSGGRGEQYF.

This clonotype was seen many times. The chain carries TRBV2 and TRBJ1-2; D gene unclear. Trimming took 9 bases from V and 1 from J, leaving 9 bases between them. CDR3 size: 12 residues. Germline V gene data show CDR1 as SNHLY and CDR2 as FYNNEI. The CDR3 loop is CARTSVNYGYTF. CDR3 sequence (DNA): TGTGCCAGGACTTCGGTTAACTATGGCTACACCTTC.

This clonotype has a count of ten or more. The rearrangement links TRBV12-3 or TRBV12-4 to TRBJ1-5, with D unresolved. Deletions cut 5 bases from V and 10 bases from J, with 12 bases between. The CDR3 is 12 residues long. Here the CDR3 reads CASSHQDSPQHF. The CDR3 nucleotides are TGTGCCAGCAGTCATCAGGATTCTCCCCAGCATTTT.

This clonotype was counted ten times or more. This chain connects TRBV28 to TRBJ1-2; 9 bases match TRBD1. Germline-derived CDR1 and CDR2 are MDHEN and SYDVKM. The CDR3 is 12 amino acids. V trimming: 8 bases; J trimming: 8 bases; junction bases outside the gene matches: 6. CDR3: CASFPGQGGYTF. In DNA form, the CDR3 reads TGTGCCAGCTTCCCAGGACAGGGGGGCTACACCTTC.

The rearrangement uses TRBV7-2 and TRBJ2-5; perhaps TRBD1 as D (5 bases). V was clipped by 2 bases and J by 3 bases, with 10 bases between them. The CDR3 sequence is 14 residues long. Germline lookup yields CDR1 SGHTA and CDR2 FQGNSA. CDR3 region: CASSLLGVEETQYF. The CDR3 region has the DNA TGTGCCAGCAGCTTATTAGGGGTCGAAGAGACCCAGTACTTC. Complete variable domain (other parts from reference TRBV7-2 and TRBJ2-5): GAGVSQSPSNKVTEKGKDVELRCDPISGHTALYWYRQSLGQGLEFLIYFQGNSAPDKSGLPSDRFSAERTGGSVSTLTIQRTQQEDSAVYLCASSLLGVEETQYFGPGTRLLVL.

This clonotype was observed at least ten times. J is TRBJ1-1 and V is TRBV19; 7 bases align to TRBD1. CDR1 and CDR2 from the germline V gene are LNHDA and SQIVND (reference sequence). The CDR3 is 13 amino acids. The J segment lost 4 bases and the V segment lost 5 bases, leaving 4 bases of the junction unmatched. The CDR3 DNA is TGTGCCAGTAGTCAGACAGGGACCACTGAAGCTTTCTTT. Translation gives CASSQTGTTEAFF.

The rearrangement joins TRBV7-2 to TRBJ2-7, with D maybe TRBD2 (7 bases). The germline CDR1 and CDR2 sequences are SGHTA and FQGNSA. With 1 base removed from V and 6 bases from J, the gap between germline ends came to 16 bases. The CDR3 runs to 15 residues. Written as DNA, the CDR3 is TGTGCCAGCAGCTTAGTCAAGGGGGGGGACGTCGAGCAGTACTTC. Translated, it gives CASSLVKGGDVEQYF.

This clonotype came up many times. V and J are TRBV28 and TRBJ2-7; the D gene is possibly TRBD2 (6 bases). Germline V gene data show CDR1 as MDHEN and CDR2 as SYDVKM. This CDR3 spans 15 amino acids. With 5 bases removed from V and 2 bases from J, the gap between germline ends came to 16 bases. CDR3 in amino acids: CASSQTGESAYEQYF. CDR3 nucleotide sequence: TGTGCCAGCAGTCAGACGGGGGAGTCTGCCTACGAGCAGTACTTC.

The chain is built from TRBV28 and TRBJ1-2; D remains unclear. CDR3 length equals 16 residues. Germline V gene sequence: CDR1 MDHEN, CDR2 SYDVKM. Between the trimmed V and J ends, which lost 4 bases and 0 bases, there was a span of 15 bases. The CDR3 here is CASSSEVGVTNYGYTF. CDR3 bases: TGTGCCAGCAGTTCCGAGGTTGGGGTAACTAACTATGGCTACACCTTC.

This clonotype was observed many times. V usage is TRBV5-1 and J usage is TRBJ2-7, with D uncertain. The length of the CDR3 is 16 residues. Germline values: CDR1 SGHRS, CDR2 YFSETQ. V was pared by 1 base and J by 4 bases, with 18 bases between. Here the CDR3 reads CASSLMAARSSYEQYF. CDR3 DNA: TGCGCCAGCAGCTTGATGGCGGCACGTAGCTCTTACGAGCAGTACTTC.

This clonotype was observed at least ten times. The chain recombines TRBV6-1 with TRBJ2-7; a possible D gene is TRBD1 (5 bases). Trimming removed 9 bases from V and 2 bases from J, with 20 bases in between. Germline CDR1 is MNHNS and CDR2 is SASEGT. This CDR3 spans 15 amino acids. The CDR3 sequence: CASQPGDSLTYEQYF. The CDR3 DNA follows: TGTGCCAGTCAACCGGGCGACAGTTTAACCTACGAGCAGTACTTC.

This clonotype is a singleton in its sample. The V call is TRBV6-1, the J call TRBJ1-6, with D perhaps matching TRBD1 (5 bases). Germline V gene data show CDR1 as MNHNS and CDR2 as SASEGT. V lost 6 bases to trimming and J lost 13 bases, with 13 bases between them. The CDR3 covers 12 residues. The CDR3 DNA follows: TGTGCCAGCAGGGGGACCTCTTCGCCCCTCCACTTT. It codes for CASRGTSSPLHF.

This clonotype was picked up many times. CDR3 DNA: TGTGCCAGCAGTTATCACGAGACTCAGAGCAATCAGCCCCAGCATTTT. As protein: CASSYHETQSNQPQHF. The chain couples TRBV6-2 or TRBV6-3 to TRBJ1-5; D not resolved. Trimming pared 3 bases from V and 1 base from J, leaving 13 bases between. The CDR3 runs 16 residues. The germline V gene encodes CDR1 MNHEY and CDR2 SVGEGT.

Many counts were recorded for this clonotype. V gene TRBV6-5 combines with J gene TRBJ1-5; D is perhaps TRBD1 (5 bases). Trimming took 4 bases from V and 6 from J, leaving 10 bases between them. This CDR3 is built from 13 residues. CDR1 and CDR2 (germline): MNHEY, SVGAGI. This chain's CDR3 is CASSWGGGQPQHF. The CDR3 DNA follows: TGTGCCAGCAGTTGGGGGGGAGGTCAGCCCCAGCATTTT.

This clonotype was picked up many times. The rearrangement uses TRBV28 and TRBJ1-2, with 8 nucleotides matching TRBD1. CDR3 length: 15 residues. After removal of 4 bases from V and 4 bases from J, the junction contained 8 bases not matched to a gene. CDR1 is MDHEN and CDR2 is SYDVKM in the germline V gene. CDR3 in DNA: TGTGCCAGCAGTTCCCCCTGGACAGGGAGCTATGGCTACACCTTC. This codes for CASSSPWTGSYGYTF.

This clonotype occurred many times. The rearrangement joins TRBV27 to TRBJ2-7, with D perhaps TRBD1 (5 bases). The CDR3 totals 13 residues. Trimming pared 5 bases from V and 6 bases from J, leaving 14 bases between. From germline, CDR1 is MNHEY and CDR2 SMNVEV (reference sequence). The CDR3 sequence: CASSPGRASEQYF. CDR3 DNA: TGTGCCAGCAGTCCAGGCAGGGCCAGCGAGCAGTACTTC.

The chain uses TRBV12-3 or TRBV12-4 and TRBJ1-5; 7 bases are a match to TRBD1. This CDR3 contains 13 residues. Unmatched junction bases numbered 5, after V lost 6 bases and J lost 6 bases. CDR3 DNA: TGTGCCAGCAGCCGACAGGGTCCTCAGCCCCAGCATTTT. Its translation: CASSRQGPQPQHF.

V and J are TRBV7-8 and TRBJ2-7; 8 nucleotides line up with TRBD2. Looked up from germline, CDR1 is SGHVS and CDR2 is FQNEAQ. V lost 3 bases, J lost 7 bases, and 14 bases stayed unmatched. This CDR3 has 16 residues. In DNA, the CDR3 is TGTGCCAGCAGCTTGACCCCCGGGACTAGTAGTTGGGAGCAGTACTTC. Its protein product is CASSLTPGTSSWEQYF.